The sequence of this T cell receptor beta chain was determined in a study of tumor-infiltrating lymphocytes in oesophageal squamous cell carcinoma. The CDR3 length is 13 residues. Trimming took 4 bases from V and 1 from J, leaving 7 bases between them. The germline V gene encodes CDR1 MNHNS and CDR2 SASEGT. Each CDR3 protein gets one entry after TCRdb re-called the PCR reads with MiXCR. The sample lists roughly 20,000 distinct CDR3 sequences, around two fifths seen once, with 13% in the top ten. The genes are TRBV6-1 and TRBJ1-1, with D uncertain. The sequence came from a male donor with esophageal squamous cell carcinoma. Sequencing was done on a sample of normal esophageal tissue next to the tumor. In DNA, the CDR3 is TGTGCCAGCAGTGCACAGACGAACACTGAAGCTTTCTTT. This sequence encodes CASSAQTNTEAFF.